Following are 2 T cell receptor beta chains from one sample sequenced in a study of blood T cell repertoires in COVID-19. The data were produced by immunoSEQ multiplex PCR, yet TCRdb's version contains in-frame clones alone and is incomplete. The profile shows some 130,000 clones, about nine tenths of them singletons. Sequencing was done on a sample of peripheral blood. These receptors were obtained from a man in his fifties or sixties with acute or convalescent COVID-19.

The chain employs TRBV30 and TRBJ1-1, with unresolved D. The CDR3 contains 15 residues. Trimming shortened V by 1 base and J by 3 bases, and 15 bases separated the two germline ends. Germline values: CDR1 GTSNPN, CDR2 SVGIG (reference sequence). This CDR3 is CAWSEEGRRDTEAFF. The CDR3 DNA is TGTGCCTGGAGTGAAGAGGGCCGGCGGGACACTGAAGCTTTCTTT.

The V gene is TRBV19, the J gene TRBJ2-7; D might be TRBD1 (6 bases). There are 13 residues in the CDR3. V was clipped by 7 bases and J by 2 bases, with 12 bases between them. Germline V CDR1 and CDR2: LNHDA, SQIVND (reference sequence). The CDR3 here is CASTPGHPYEQYF. CDR3 nucleotides: TGTGCCAGTACTCCGGGACATCCCTACGAGCAGTACTTC.